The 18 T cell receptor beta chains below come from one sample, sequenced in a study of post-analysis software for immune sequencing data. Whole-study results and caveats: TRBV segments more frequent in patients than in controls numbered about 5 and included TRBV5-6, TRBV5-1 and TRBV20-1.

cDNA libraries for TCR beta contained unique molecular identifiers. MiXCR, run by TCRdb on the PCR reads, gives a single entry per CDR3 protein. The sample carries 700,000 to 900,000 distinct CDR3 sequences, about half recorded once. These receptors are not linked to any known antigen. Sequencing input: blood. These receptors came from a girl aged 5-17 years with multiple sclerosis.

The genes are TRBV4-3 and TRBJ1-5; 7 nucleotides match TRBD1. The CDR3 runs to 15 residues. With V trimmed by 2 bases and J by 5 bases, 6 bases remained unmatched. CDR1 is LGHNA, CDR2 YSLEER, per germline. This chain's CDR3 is CASSQNRGVDQPQHF. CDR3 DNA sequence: TGCGCCAGCAGCCAAAACAGGGGTGTGGATCAGCCCCAGCATTTT.

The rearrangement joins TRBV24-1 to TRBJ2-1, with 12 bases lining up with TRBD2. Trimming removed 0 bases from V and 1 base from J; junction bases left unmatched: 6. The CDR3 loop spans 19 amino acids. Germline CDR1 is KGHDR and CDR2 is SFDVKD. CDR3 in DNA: TGTGCCACCAGTGATTTGCCTAGCGGGAGGGCCTTATCCTACAATGAGCAGTTCTTC. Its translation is CATSDLPSGRALSYNEQFF.

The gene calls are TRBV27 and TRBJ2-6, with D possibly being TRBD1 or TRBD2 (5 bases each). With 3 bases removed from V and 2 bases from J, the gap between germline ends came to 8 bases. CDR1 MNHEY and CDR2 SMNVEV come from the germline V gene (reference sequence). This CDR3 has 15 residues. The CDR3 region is CASSFLGAGANVLTF. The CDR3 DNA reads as TGTGCCAGCAGTTTTTTGGGGGCTGGGGCCAACGTCCTGACTTTC. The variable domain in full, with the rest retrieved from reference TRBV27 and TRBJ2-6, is EAQVTQNPRYLITVTGKKLTVTCSQNMNHEYMSWYRQDPGLGLRQIYYSMNVEVTDKGDVPEGYKVSRKEKRNFPLILESPSPNQTSLYFCASSFLGAGANVLTFGAGSRLTVL.

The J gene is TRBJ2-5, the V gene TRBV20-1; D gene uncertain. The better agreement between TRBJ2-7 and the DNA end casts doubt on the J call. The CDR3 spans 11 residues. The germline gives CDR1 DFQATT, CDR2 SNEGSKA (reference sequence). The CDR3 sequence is CSAYDLREQYF. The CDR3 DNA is TGCAGTGCCTACGATCTGCGCGAGCAGTACTTC.

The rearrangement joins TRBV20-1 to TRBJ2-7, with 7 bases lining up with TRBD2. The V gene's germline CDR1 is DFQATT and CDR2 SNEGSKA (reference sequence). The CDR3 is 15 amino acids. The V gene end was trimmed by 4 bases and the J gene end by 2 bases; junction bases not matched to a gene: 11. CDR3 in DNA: TGCAGTGCTACCGACTCGGGACTACCTACCTACGAGCAGTACTTC. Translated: CSATDSGLPTYEQYF.

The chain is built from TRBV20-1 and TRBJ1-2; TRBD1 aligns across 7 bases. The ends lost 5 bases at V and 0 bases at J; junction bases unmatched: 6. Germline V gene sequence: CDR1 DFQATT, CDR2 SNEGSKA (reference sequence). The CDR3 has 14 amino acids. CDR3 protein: CSAAQGTANYGYTF. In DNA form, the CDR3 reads TGCAGTGCTGCACAGGGGACAGCTAACTATGGCTACACCTTC.

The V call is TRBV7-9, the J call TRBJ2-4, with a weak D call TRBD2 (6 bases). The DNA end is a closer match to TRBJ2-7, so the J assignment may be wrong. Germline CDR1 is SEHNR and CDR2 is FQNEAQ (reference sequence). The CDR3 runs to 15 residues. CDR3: CASSPGLKTSYEQYF. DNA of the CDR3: TGTGCCAGCAGCCCGGGACTCAAAACCTCCTACGAGCAGTACTTC.

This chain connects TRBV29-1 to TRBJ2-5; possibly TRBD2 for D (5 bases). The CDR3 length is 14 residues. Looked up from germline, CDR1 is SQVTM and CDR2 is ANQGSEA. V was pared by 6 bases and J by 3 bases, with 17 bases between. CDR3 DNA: TGCAGCGTCGCCGAGGTCCGGGGAGAAGAGACCCAGTACTTC. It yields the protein CSVAEVRGEETQYF.

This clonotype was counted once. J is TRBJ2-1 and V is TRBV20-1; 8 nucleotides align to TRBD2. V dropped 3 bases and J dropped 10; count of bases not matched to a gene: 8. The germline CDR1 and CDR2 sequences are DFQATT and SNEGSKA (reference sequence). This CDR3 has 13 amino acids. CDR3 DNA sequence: TGCAGTGCTAGGGGTGCGCTAGCGGGCGAGCAGTTCTTC. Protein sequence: CSARGALAGEQFF.

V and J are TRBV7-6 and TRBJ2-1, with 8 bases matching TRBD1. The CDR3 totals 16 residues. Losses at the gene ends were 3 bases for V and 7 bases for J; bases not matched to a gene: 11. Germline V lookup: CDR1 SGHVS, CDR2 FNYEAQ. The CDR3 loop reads CASSFSSWTGINEQFF. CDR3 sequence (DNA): TGTGCCAGCAGCTTTAGTAGCTGGACAGGGATTAATGAGCAGTTCTTC.

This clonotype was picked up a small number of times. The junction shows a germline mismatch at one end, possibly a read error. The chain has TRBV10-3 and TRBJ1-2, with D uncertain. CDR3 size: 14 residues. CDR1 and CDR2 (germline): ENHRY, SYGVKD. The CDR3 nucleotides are TGTGCCATCAGTGAGTCCCGGACCGAGAATGGCTACACCTTT. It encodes CAISESRTENGYTF.

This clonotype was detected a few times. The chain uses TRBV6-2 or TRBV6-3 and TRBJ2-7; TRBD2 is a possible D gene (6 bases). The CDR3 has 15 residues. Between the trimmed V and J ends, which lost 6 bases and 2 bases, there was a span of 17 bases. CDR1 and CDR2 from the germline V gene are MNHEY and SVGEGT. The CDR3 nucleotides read TGTGCCAGCAGCCCTCCACGGGGGTTAACCTACGAGCAGTACTTC. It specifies CASSPPRGLTYEQYF.

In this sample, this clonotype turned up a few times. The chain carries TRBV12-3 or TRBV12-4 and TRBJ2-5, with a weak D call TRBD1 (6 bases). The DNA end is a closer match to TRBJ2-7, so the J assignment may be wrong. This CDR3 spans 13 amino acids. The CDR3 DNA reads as TGTGCCGCATCCCCAGGGGACTCCTACGAGCAGTACTTC. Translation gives CAASPGDSYEQYF.

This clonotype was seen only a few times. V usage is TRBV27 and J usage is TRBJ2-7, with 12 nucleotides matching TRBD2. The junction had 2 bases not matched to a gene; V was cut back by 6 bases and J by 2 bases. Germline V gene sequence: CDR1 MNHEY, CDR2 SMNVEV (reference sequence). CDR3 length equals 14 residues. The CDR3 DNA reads TGTGCCAGCAGGACTAGCGGGGGCCCCTACGAGCAGTACTTC. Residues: CASRTSGGPYEQYF.

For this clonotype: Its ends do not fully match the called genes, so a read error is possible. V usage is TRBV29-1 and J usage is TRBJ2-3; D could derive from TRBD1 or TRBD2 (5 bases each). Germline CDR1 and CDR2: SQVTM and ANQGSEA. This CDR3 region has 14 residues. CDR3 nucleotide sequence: TGCAGCGCATCCGGGCCGAGGGGCACAGGTACGCAGTATTTT. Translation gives CSASGPRGTGTQYF.

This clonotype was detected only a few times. The CDR3 protein is CASSTLLRIATNEKLFF. CDR3 coding DNA: TGTGCCAGCAGCACGCTATTGCGTATAGCAACTAATGAAAAACTGTTTTTT. V and J are TRBV7-9 and TRBJ1-4; D is undetermined. V lost 5 bases and J 0 bases, leaving 16 bases between the germline ends. CDR3 length: 17 amino acids. The V gene's germline CDR1 is SEHNR and CDR2 FQNEAQ (reference sequence).

The CDR3 loop is CASSQEVEAGDHQYF. CDR3 bases: TGCGCCAGCAGCCAGGAGGTAGAGGCAGGGGACCATCAGTACTTC. The chain employs TRBV4-3 and TRBJ2-7; D perhaps matches TRBD1 (6 bases). The CDR3 consists of 15 residues. Between the trimmed V and J ends, which lost 3 bases and 10 bases, there was a span of 22 bases. Germline V lookup: CDR1 LGHNA, CDR2 YSLEER.

CDR3 nucleotide sequence: TGTGCCAGCAGCCCCGGGACAGCAGGCTACAATGAGCAGTTCTTC. This encodes CASSPGTAGYNEQFF. J is TRBJ2-1 and V is TRBV3-1, with TRBD1 matching 7 bases. The CDR3 has 15 residues. Germline CDR1 is LGHDT and CDR2 is YNNKEL (reference sequence). V shed 4 bases and J 3 bases; nucleotides not matched to a gene: 6.